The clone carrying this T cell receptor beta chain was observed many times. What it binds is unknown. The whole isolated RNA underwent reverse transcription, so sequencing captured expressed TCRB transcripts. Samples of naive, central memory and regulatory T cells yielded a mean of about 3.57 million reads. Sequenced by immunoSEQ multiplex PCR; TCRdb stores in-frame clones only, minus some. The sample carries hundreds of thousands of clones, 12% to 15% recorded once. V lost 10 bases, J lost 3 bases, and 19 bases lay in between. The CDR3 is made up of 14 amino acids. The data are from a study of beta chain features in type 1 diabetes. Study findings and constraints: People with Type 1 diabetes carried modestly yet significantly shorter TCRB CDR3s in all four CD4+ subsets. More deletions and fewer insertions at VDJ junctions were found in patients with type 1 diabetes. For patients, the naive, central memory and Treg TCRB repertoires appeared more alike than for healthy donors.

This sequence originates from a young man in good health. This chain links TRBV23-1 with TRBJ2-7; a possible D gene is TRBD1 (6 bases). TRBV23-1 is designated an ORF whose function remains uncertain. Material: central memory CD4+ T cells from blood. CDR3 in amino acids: CATMAPGAHYEQYV. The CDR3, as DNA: TGCGCCACCATGGCTCCAGGGGCTCACTACGAGCAGTACGTC.